These 30 T cell receptor beta chains came from one sample sequenced in a study of cytomegalovirus exposure and HLA in healthy donors. The study ran its PCR with 60 Vbeta and 13 Jbeta primers. Sequencing used immunoSEQ multiplex PCR; TCRdb keeps in-frame clones, though not all of them. This repertoire shows 90,000 or so clones, 69% found once; its top ten account for approximately 2.9%. Sequenced input: PBMCs. The receptors stem from a man between 45 and 60 years old in good health and CMV-seronegative.

This clone was seen only a few times. V is TRBV6-5 and J is TRBJ2-7; no clear D gene. The CDR3 has 11 residues. V lost 4 bases and J lost 4, with 5 bases in between. CDR1 and CDR2 (germline): MNHEY, SVGAGI. CDR3 residues: CASSSLYEQYF. The CDR3 nucleotides read TGTGCCAGCAGTTCTCTATACGAGCAGTACTTC.

This rearrangement joins TRBV19 to TRBJ1-5; TRBD1 aligns across 8 bases. Germline loops: CDR1 LNHDA, CDR2 SQIVND (reference sequence). This CDR3 has 14 amino acids. The junction had 6 bases not matched to a gene; V was cut back by 9 bases and J by 2 bases. CDR3 protein: CARGRGRGNQPQHF. The CDR3 DNA reads TGTGCCAGGGGCAGGGGGCGAGGCAATCAGCCCCAGCATTTT.

J is TRBJ1-3 and V is TRBV9; D is perhaps TRBD1 (5 bases). Germline V CDR1 and CDR2: SGDLS, YYNGEE. With 4 bases removed from V and 6 bases from J, the gap between germline ends came to 11 bases. The length of the CDR3 is 13 residues. The CDR3 region is CASSLGQENTIYF. The CDR3 DNA sequence: TGTGCCAGCAGCCTGGGGCAAGAAAACACCATATATTTT.

J is TRBJ2-7 and V is TRBV5-4; TRBD2 matches 16 bases. The CDR3 loop spans 17 amino acids. J gave up 4 bases and V 4 bases, and 8 bases lay outside the gene matches. Germline CDR1 reads SGHNT; CDR2 reads YYREEE (reference sequence). The CDR3 loop is CASSHGTSGRAGYEQYV. The CDR3 bases are TGTGCCAGCAGCCACGGGACTAGCGGGAGGGCCGGGTACGAGCAGTACGTC.

The J gene is TRBJ2-5, the V gene TRBV5-5; tentative D call: TRBD1 (6 bases). This CDR3 is 13 amino acids long. The V end lost 4 bases, the J end lost 3 bases, and 10 bases lay between the germline ends. Germline CDR1 reads SGHKS; CDR2 reads YYEKEE (reference sequence). The CDR3 is CASSTQGKETQYF. CDR3 nucleotides: TGTGCCAGCAGCACACAGGGAAAAGAGACCCAGTACTTC.

CDR3 region: CASNRGGTEAFF. CDR3 DNA: TGTGCCAGCAACCGAGGTGGCACTGAAGCTTTCTTT. V usage is TRBV5-6 and J usage is TRBJ1-1, with no clear D. Germline V CDR1 and CDR2: SGHDT, YYEEEE. There are 12 residues in the CDR3. V was trimmed by 6 bases and J by 4 bases, leaving 10 bases between them.

The rearrangement joins TRBV5-1 to TRBJ2-3, with D possibly matching TRBD1 (8 bases). The V gene lost 4 bases and the J gene lost 3 bases, with 12 bases spanning the gap. The CDR3 loop spans 14 amino acids. The germline V gene has CDR1 SGHRS and CDR2 YFSETQ. The CDR3 bases are TGCGCCAGCAGCCCACAGGGGGGGACAGATACGCAGTATTTT. It yields the protein CASSPQGGTDTQYF. Full variable domain (missing parts from reference TRBV5-1 and TRBJ2-3): KAGVTQTPRYLIKTRGQQVTLSCSPISGHRSVSWYQQTPGQGLQFLFEYFSETQRNKGNFPGRFSGRQFSNSRSEMNVSTLELGDSALYLCASSPQGGTDTQYFGPGTRLTVL.

Only a few counts were recorded for this clone. The chain couples TRBV6-1 to TRBJ2-5; D may be TRBD1 (6 bases). Germline CDR1 MNHNS, CDR2 SASEGT. The V end was cut by 3 bases, the J end by 1 base, with 12 bases between. The CDR3 extends over 15 amino acids. CDR3 bases: TGTGCCAGCAGTGATACGGACAGTCCCCAAGAGACCCAGTACTTC. Translation: CASSDTDSPQETQYF.

In nucleotides, the CDR3 is TGTGCCAGCAGCTTATGGGGCCAGGCCTCCGTGGAAAAACTGTTTTTT. It specifies CASSLWGQASVEKLFF. This sequence joins TRBV7-9 and TRBJ1-4; D might be TRBD1 (5 bases). CDR3 length equals 16 residues. V lost 2 bases and J 8 bases, leaving 18 bases between the germline ends. CDR1 and CDR2 from the germline V gene are SEHNR and FQNEAQ (reference sequence).

The chain carries TRBV6-1 and TRBJ2-7, with D maybe TRBD1 (5 bases). The CDR3 is made up of 13 amino acids. Germline V CDR1 and CDR2: MNHNS, SASEGT. The ends were cut back, 8 bases at V and 0 bases at J, with 11 bases in the middle. In nucleotides, the CDR3 is TGTGCCAGCGGAAAAGGGGTCTCCTACGAGCAGTACTTC. Residues: CASGKGVSYEQYF.

This chain uses TRBV4-3 with TRBJ1-5, with D tentatively TRBD1 (6 bases). Trimming took 5 bases from V and 5 from J, leaving 16 bases between them. The CDR3 runs 15 residues. Germline V gene lookup returns CDR1 LGHNA and CDR2 YSLEER. The DNA of the CDR3 is TGCGCCAGCAGCATTGACAGGCTGGGCTATCAGCCCCAGCATTTT. Translating it yields CASSIDRLGYQPQHF.

V usage is TRBV28 and J usage is TRBJ2-3, with TRBD2 identical over 15 bases. V shed 5 bases, J shed 10 bases, and the junction held 4 bases outside the gene matches. The CDR3 consists of 14 residues. Germline lookup yields CDR1 MDHEN and CDR2 SYDVKM. The CDR3 loop is CASSPWTSGRAQYF. CDR3 sequence (DNA): TGTGCCAGCAGTCCCTGGACTAGCGGGAGGGCGCAGTATTTT.

Here the CDR3 reads CASSRTVNQPQHF. CDR3 sequence (DNA): TGCGCCAGCAGCAGGACAGTGAATCAGCCCCAGCATTTT. The chain links TRBV5-1 to TRBJ1-5; D is possibly TRBD1 (6 bases). The germline V gene has CDR1 SGHRS and CDR2 YFSETQ. V lost 4 bases, J lost 4 bases, and 9 bases lay in between. This CDR3 region has 13 residues.

This chain joins TRBV6-5 and TRBJ2-7; 8 bases are a match to TRBD1. The CDR3 runs 15 residues. Trimming at V came to 5 bases and at J to 2 bases, leaving 8 bases not matched to a gene. Germline assignment: CDR1 MNHEY and CDR2 SVGAGI. CDR3 sequence: CASSPRQGSAYEQYV. The CDR3 coding sequence is TGTGCCAGCAGTCCCCGACAGGGGAGCGCCTACGAGCAGTACGTC.

The V gene is TRBV5-1, the J gene TRBJ2-6, with D maybe TRBD1 (5 bases). The ends were cut back, 7 bases at V and 0 bases at J, with 11 bases in the middle. CDR3 length equals 15 residues. Germline V lookup: CDR1 SGHRS, CDR2 YFSETQ. In DNA, the CDR3 is TGCGCCAGCCTTACAGGAACCTCTGGGGCCAACGTCCTGACTTTC. It yields the protein CASLTGTSGANVLTF.

On this clone itself: Distinct nucleotide sequences in the sample also encode this CDR3. V usage is TRBV19 and J usage is TRBJ1-5, with a tentative D call TRBD1 (5 bases). Trimming took off 3 bases at V and 5 bases at J, with 8 bases between the two ends. CDR1 and CDR2 (germline): LNHDA, SQIVND (reference sequence). CDR3 size: 13 residues. In nucleotides, the CDR3 is TGTGCCAGTAGTATCTGGGGGGATCAGCCCCAGCATTTT. This gives the protein CASSIWGDQPQHF.

The chain joins TRBV30 to TRBJ2-5; the match to TRBD2 covers 12 bases. The junction had 9 bases not matched to a gene; V was cut back by 2 bases and J by 5 bases. The germline gives CDR1 GTSNPN, CDR2 SVGIG (reference sequence). This CDR3 spans 16 amino acids. As DNA, the CDR3 is TGTGCCTGGAGTTCACTAGCGGGGGGCCGGGATGAGACCCAGTACTTC. Its translation: CAWSSLAGGRDETQYF. Supplemented by reference TRBV30 and TRBJ2-5, the full variable domain reads SQTIHQWPATLVQPVGSPLSLECTVEGTSNPNLYWYRQAAGRGLQLLFYSVGIGQISSEVPQNLSASRPQDRQFILSSKKLLLSDSGFYLCAWSSLAGGRDETQYFGPGTRLLVL.

The V gene is TRBV19, the J gene TRBJ2-2; no clear D gene. Germline values: CDR1 LNHDA, CDR2 SQIVND (reference sequence). Trimming shortened V by 6 bases and J by 5 bases, and 4 bases separated the two germline ends. The CDR3 is 11 amino acids. CDR3 residues: CASRATGELFF. CDR3 bases: TGTGCCAGTAGGGCAACCGGGGAGCTGTTTTTT.

The chain joins TRBV27 to TRBJ2-2, with a tentative D call TRBD1 (6 bases). Germline values: CDR1 MNHEY, CDR2 SMNVEV (reference sequence). This CDR3 comprises 14 residues. Trimming took 8 bases from V and 2 from J, leaving 12 bases between them. CDR3 protein: CASQGQVNTGELFF. The CDR3 DNA reads TGTGCCAGCCAGGGACAAGTAAACACCGGGGAGCTGTTTTTT.

The chain employs TRBV30 and TRBJ2-5, with TRBD2 identical over 7 bases. There are 15 residues in the CDR3. CDR1 is GTSNPN and CDR2 is SVGIG in the germline V gene (reference sequence). Trimming removed 0 bases from V and 5 bases from J; junction bases left unmatched: 9. The CDR3 DNA sequence: TGTGCCTGGAGTGTAACAGCGGGGTCCTGGGAGACCCAGTACTTC. It yields the protein CAWSVTAGSWETQYF.

This chain uses TRBV6-6 with TRBJ2-7, with 8 bases identical to TRBD1. The CDR3 contains 14 residues. Germline lookup yields CDR1 MNHNY and CDR2 SVGAGI (reference sequence). The ends lost 7 bases at V and 5 bases at J; junction bases unmatched: 10. This chain's CDR3 is CASKDGQGSHEQYF. The CDR3 region has the DNA TGTGCCAGCAAGGATGGACAGGGAAGTCACGAGCAGTACTTC.

V and J are TRBV10-3 and TRBJ2-1; 8 nucleotides line up with TRBD2. CDR1 ENHRY and CDR2 SYGVKD come from the germline V gene. After removal of 7 bases from V and 11 bases from J, the junction contained 13 bases not matched to a gene. This CDR3 region has 14 residues. CDR3 residues: CAITGGRLGDKQFF. For the CDR3, the DNA is TGTGCCATCACGGGGGGGCGGCTAGGAGACAAGCAGTTCTTC.

This clone was seen just once. The CDR3 sequence: CASSQDLGSLREGTQYF. The CDR3 coding sequence is TGCGCCAGCAGCCAAGATCTAGGGTCACTTCGAGAGGGGACCCAGTACTTC. V and J are TRBV4-3 and TRBJ2-5; the D gene is possibly TRBD2 (5 bases). This CDR3 spans 17 amino acids. V was shortened by 0 bases and J by 7 bases, with 21 bases between the two germline ends. Germline V gene data show CDR1 as LGHNA and CDR2 as YSLEER.

This chain joins TRBV7-8 and TRBJ2-7; 12 bases agree with TRBD2. Looked up from germline, CDR1 is SGHVS and CDR2 is FQNEAQ. V was clipped by 5 bases and J by 3 bases; unmatched bases: 5. The CDR3 loop spans 15 amino acids. The CDR3 region is CASSPRLAGVYEQYF. CDR3 nucleotide sequence: TGTGCCAGCAGCCCGAGACTAGCGGGGGTCTACGAGCAGTACTTC.

The chain is built from TRBV12-2 and TRBJ2-7; the DNA was not compared with TRBD1, the D call given in the table. TRBV12-2 is recorded as a pseudogene. The CDR3 has 16 residues. The chain's CDR3 is CASRLTDDRGKDEQYV. The CDR3 region has the DNA TGTGCAAGTCGCTTGACCGATGACAGGGGAAAGGACGAGCAGTACGTC.

This clone was seen only a few times. The chain recombines TRBV18 with TRBJ1-5; the D gene is possibly TRBD1 (6 bases). V lost 6 bases and J lost 1, with 22 bases in between. The CDR3 has 18 residues. CDR1 is KGHSH, CDR2 LQKENI, per germline. In nucleotides, the CDR3 is TGTGCCAGCTCCCTAAACAGGGCCTCGACCTACAGCAATCAGCCCCAGCATTTT. Protein sequence: CASSLNRASTYSNQPQHF. The variable domain in full, with the rest retrieved from reference TRBV18 and TRBJ1-5, is NAGVMQNPRHLVRRRGQEARLRCSPMKGHSHVYWYRQLPEEGLKFMVYLQKENIIDESGMPKERFSAEFPKEGPSILRIQQVVRGDSAAYFCASSLNRASTYSNQPQHFGDGTRLSIL.

The CDR3 loop is CASSLTGIYNEQFF. For the CDR3, the DNA is TGCGCCAGCAGCTTAACAGGGATCTACAATGAGCAGTTCTTC. This chain connects TRBV5-1 to TRBJ2-1; possible D gene TRBD1, 6 bases. The CDR3 sequence is 14 residues long. Per the germline V gene, CDR1 is SGHRS and CDR2 is YFSETQ. Deletions cut 2 bases from V and 3 bases from J, with 9 bases between.

The genes are TRBV7-2 and TRBJ1-1, with D possibly matching TRBD1 (5 bases). The germline V gene encodes CDR1 SGHTA and CDR2 FQGNSA. The ends were cut back, 4 bases at V and 12 bases at J, with 24 bases in the middle. CDR3 length: 15 amino acids. The DNA of the CDR3 is TGTGCCAGCAGCTCAACGCCCGGGACGGGGGTGATAACTTTCTTT. Amino acids: CASSSTPGTGVITFF.

The chain employs TRBV18 and TRBJ1-1; tentatively, D is TRBD1 (5 bases). Per germline, CDR1 KGHSH and CDR2 LQKENI. The CDR3 has 15 amino acids. V shed 4 bases and J shed 6 bases, with 18 bases lying between them. The CDR3 DNA is TGTGCCAGCTCACGTAGGGAGGGGCGAAGCGCTGAAGCTTTCTTT. It encodes CASSRREGRSAEAFF.

This sequence joins TRBV9 and TRBJ1-4; 10 nucleotides match TRBD1. Germline V gene sequence: CDR1 SGDLS, CDR2 YYNGEE. The CDR3 runs 14 residues. The V gene end was trimmed by 3 bases and the J gene end by 8 bases; junction bases not matched to a gene: 4. CDR3 coding DNA: TGTGCCAGCAGCGAGACAGGGGGCGGCGAAAAACTGTTTTTT. Translating gives CASSETGGGEKLFF.